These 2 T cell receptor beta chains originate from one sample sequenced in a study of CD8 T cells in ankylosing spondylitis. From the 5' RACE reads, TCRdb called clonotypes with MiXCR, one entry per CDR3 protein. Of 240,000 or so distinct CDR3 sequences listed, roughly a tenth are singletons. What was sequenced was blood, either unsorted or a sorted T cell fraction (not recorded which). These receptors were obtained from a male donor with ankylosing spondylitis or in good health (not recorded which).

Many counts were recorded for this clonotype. The CDR3 nucleotides are TGTGCCAGCAGCTTAGCTGGGACTAGCACAGATACGCAGTATTTT. Translating gives CASSLAGTSTDTQYF. V and J are TRBV7-6 and TRBJ2-3, with D perhaps matching TRBD2 (6 bases). Germline CDR1 is SGHVS and CDR2 is FNYEAQ. V lost 0 bases to trimming and J lost 0 bases, with 7 bases between them. The CDR3 covers 15 residues.

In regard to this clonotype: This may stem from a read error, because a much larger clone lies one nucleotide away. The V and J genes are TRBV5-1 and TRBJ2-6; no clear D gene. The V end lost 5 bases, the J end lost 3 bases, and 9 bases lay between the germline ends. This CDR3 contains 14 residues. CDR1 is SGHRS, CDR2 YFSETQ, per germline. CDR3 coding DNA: TGCGCCAGCAGGGTCGTAAGTGGGGCCAACGTCCTGACTTTC. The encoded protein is CASRVVSGANVLTF.